The 12 T cell receptor beta chains presented below share a single source sample, sequenced in a study of spatial heterogeneity in lung cancer. Overall study findings and caveats: Tracking of tumor mutation counts was seen in expanded intratumoral alpha and beta TCR counts.

TCRdb processed the 5' RACE reads anew with MiXCR; each CDR3 protein has one entry. Of about 13,000 distinct CDR3 sequences detected, about 3% appear once; the ten largest clones hold about 17%. The sample's time point: sample taken at primary tumor resection. No antigens are known for them. This material consisted of lung tumor tissue, taken at surgery. The receptors originated from a male donor with early-stage non-small cell lung cancer.

This clonotype was counted ten times or more. The V call is TRBV7-3, the J call TRBJ2-5; 8 nucleotides agree with TRBD1. The junction had 2 bases not matched to a gene; V was cut back by 4 bases and J by 1 base. Germline V gives CDR1 SGHTA, CDR2 FQGTGA. There are 14 residues in the CDR3. In DNA, the CDR3 is TGTGCCAGCAGCTCAACAGGGGGCCAAGAGACCCAGTACTTC. Translation gives CASSSTGGQETQYF.

This clonotype came up a few times. This sequence joins TRBV28 and TRBJ1-1; tentatively, D is TRBD1 (6 bases). Germline V gene data show CDR1 as MDHEN and CDR2 as SYDVKM. This CDR3 is 14 amino acids long. V shed 4 bases and J shed 1 base, with 10 bases lying between them. CDR3 region: CASSYPGQNTEAFF. The CDR3 coding sequence is TGTGCCAGCAGTTATCCGGGACAGAACACTGAAGCTTTCTTT.

This clonotype was seen many times. In DNA form, the CDR3 reads TGTGCCAGCAGTGCCCCGACGGCGACCGGCGCTAACTATGGCTACACCTTC. This translates into CASSAPTATGANYGYTF. The V call is TRBV6-2 or TRBV6-3, the J call TRBJ1-2; D uncertain. CDR3 length: 17 amino acids. V lost 5 bases, J lost 0 bases, and 19 bases lay in between. CDR1 MNHEY and CDR2 SVGEGT come from the germline V gene.

This clonotype was found a few times. This could be a read error, since a much larger clone is one nucleotide away. The chain links TRBV7-2 to TRBJ2-7; D is unclear. CDR3 size: 11 residues. V lost 4 bases to trimming and J lost 2 bases, with 3 bases between them. Germline CDR1 is SGHTA and CDR2 is FQGNSA. CDR3 in amino acids: CASSCAYEQYF. CDR3 DNA: TGTGCCAGCAGCTGTGCCTACGAGCAGTACTTC.

On this clonotype itself: A much larger clone differs by one base, so this may be a read error. V usage is TRBV19 and J usage is TRBJ1-5; 8 bases map to TRBD1. The CDR3 totals 15 residues. Per the germline V gene, CDR1 is LNHDA and CDR2 is SQIVND (reference sequence). The CDR3 is CASSIWTGTNQPQNF. The CDR3, as DNA: TGTGCCAGTAGTATTTGGACAGGGACAAATCAGCCCCAGAATTTT.

The sample holds many counts of this clonotype. The chain joins TRBV20-1 to TRBJ1-1; maybe TRBD1 (5 bases). The CDR3 totals 14 residues. Trimming stripped 3 bases from V and 0 bases from J, with 11 bases between. Germline CDR1 reads DFQATT; CDR2 reads SNEGSKA (reference sequence). CDR3 nucleotide sequence: TGCAGTGCTAGCAGGGATGGTATGAACACTGAAGCTTTCTTT. Translation gives CSASRDGMNTEAFF.

This clonotype occurred many times. The genes are TRBV6-2 or TRBV6-3 and TRBJ1-6; no firm D call. This CDR3 spans 13 amino acids. The germline V and J ends were trimmed by 2 bases and 5 bases, with 4 bases remaining between them. Germline CDR1 MNHEY, CDR2 SVGEGT. This chain's CDR3 is CASSYGDNSPLHF. The DNA of the CDR3 is TGTGCCAGCAGTTACGGGGATAATTCACCCCTCCACTTT.

This clonotype was seen many times. V and J are TRBV21-1 and TRBJ1-6. TRBV21-1 has pseudogene status. This CDR3 spans 16 amino acids. CDR3 residues: CASGKPLPDDHSPLHF. The CDR3 DNA follows: TGTGCCAGCGGCAAACCTCTACCGGACGACCATTCACCCCTCCACTTT.

This clonotype was detected only a few times. This sequence joins TRBV7-3 and TRBJ2-5; D is unresolved. The V end was cut by 4 bases, the J end by 5 bases, with 17 bases between. The germline V gene encodes CDR1 SGHTA and CDR2 FQGTGA. CDR3 length: 15 residues. The CDR3 nucleotides read TGTGCCAGCAGCTCAGGCCGCGCCGTTGGGGAGACCCAGTACTTC. It codes for CASSSGRAVGETQYF.

At least ten counts were recorded for this clonotype. The junction departs from germline at one end; a sequencing error may be responsible. This chain connects TRBV12-3 or TRBV12-4 to TRBJ2-7; the match to TRBD1 covers 9 bases. The CDR3 totals 14 residues. The CDR3 coding sequence is TGTGCCAGCACTCCCGGGACAGGGAGCTACCAGCAGTACTTC. It codes for CASTPGTGSYQQYF.

This clonotype was picked up a small number of times. V usage is TRBV12-3 or TRBV12-4 and J usage is TRBJ2-3; 7 bases fit TRBD1. V shed 6 bases, J shed 0 bases, and the junction held 3 bases outside the gene matches. The CDR3 consists of 14 residues. The CDR3 protein is CASRTGASTDTQYF. The CDR3 coding sequence is TGTGCCAGCAGAACAGGGGCCAGCACAGATACGCAGTATTTT.

The chain uses TRBV5-1 and TRBJ2-7; D gene uncertain. Germline V gene sequence: CDR1 SGHRS, CDR2 YFSETQ. CDR3 length: 13 residues. V dropped 4 bases and J dropped 2 bases, with 10 bases sitting between them. The CDR3 spells CASSIRVAYEQYF. The CDR3 region has the DNA TGCGCCAGCAGCATCCGGGTTGCCTACGAGCAGTACTTC.